These 30 T cell receptor beta chains were all obtained from the same sample, sequenced in a study of blood T cell repertoires in COVID-19. TCRdb keeps only in-frame clones here, not all; method: immunoSEQ multiplex PCR. In the table there are about 75,000 clones, 88% of which are singletons. Material for sequencing was peripheral blood. These receptors were obtained from a human donor in a cohort sampled during active COVID-19.

This clone came up a few times. This chain uses TRBV6-5 with TRBJ2-5; TRBD2 agrees at 9 bases. Per germline, CDR1 MNHEY and CDR2 SVGAGI. V dropped 11 bases and J dropped 5; count of bases not matched to a gene: 15. The CDR3 extends over 15 amino acids. CDR3 in amino acids: CAVGSLAGSGETQYF. The CDR3 DNA sequence: TGTGCCGTAGGTTCTCTAGCGGGGTCCGGGGAGACCCAGTACTTC.

In its sample, this clone was seen a few times. The chain links TRBV29-1 to TRBJ2-7, with TRBD2 as a possible D gene (5 bases). Looked up from germline, CDR1 is SQVTM and CDR2 is ANQGSEA. The V end lost 8 bases, the J end lost 7 bases, and 18 bases lay between the germline ends. This CDR3 comprises 12 residues. In nucleotides, the CDR3 is TGCAGCTTCCGGGAAACTTTGGGGGAGCAGTACTTC. Amino acids: CSFRETLGEQYF.

The chain joins TRBV19 to TRBJ1-5, with 7 positions matching TRBD1. Looked up from germline, CDR1 is LNHDA and CDR2 is SQIVND (reference sequence). J gave up 5 bases and V 4 bases, and 8 bases lay outside the gene matches. CDR3 length: 15 amino acids. This CDR3 is CASSRLQGRDQPQHF. CDR3 DNA: TGTGCCAGTAGTAGACTACAGGGGCGGGATCAGCCCCAGCATTTT.

V usage is TRBV19 and J usage is TRBJ2-1; 7 bases fit TRBD1. Germline values: CDR1 LNHDA, CDR2 SQIVND (reference sequence). V gave up 1 base and J gave up 6 bases; unmatched junction bases: 0. The CDR3 sequence is 13 residues long. The CDR3: CASSIGQGNEQFF. The CDR3 DNA reads TGTGCCAGTAGTATAGGACAGGGCAATGAGCAGTTCTTC.

The V call is TRBV29-1, the J call TRBJ1-2; TRBD1 agrees at 10 bases. CDR3 size: 14 residues. After removal of 6 bases from V and 4 bases from J, the junction contained 8 bases not matched to a gene. From germline, CDR1 is SQVTM and CDR2 ANQGSEA. CDR3 residues: CSVGTGETSYGYTF. The CDR3 coding sequence is TGCAGCGTCGGGACAGGGGAAACCAGCTATGGCTACACCTTC.

There are a few counts of this clone. The rearrangement joins TRBV9 to TRBJ2-7; D gene uncertain. V shed 3 bases and J shed 6 bases, with 16 bases lying between them. There are 14 residues in the CDR3. CDR1 is SGDLS and CDR2 is YYNGEE in the germline V gene. As DNA, the CDR3 is TGTGCCAGCAGCGCCGCAGGTAGTGTAAGCGAGCAGTACTTC. Protein: CASSAAGSVSEQYF.

The V gene is TRBV7-9, the J gene TRBJ2-1; 10 bases are shared with TRBD2. V was pared by 8 bases and J by 7 bases, with 8 bases of the junction left unmatched. Germline lookup yields CDR1 SEHNR and CDR2 FQNEAQ (reference sequence). There are 14 residues in the CDR3. As DNA, the CDR3 is TGTGCCAGCCGCCCTAGCGGGAGTCGGAATGAGCAGTTCTTC. It specifies CASRPSGSRNEQFF. Full variable domain (rest looked up from reference TRBV7-9 and TRBJ2-1): DTGVSQNPRHKITKRGQNVTFRCDPISEHNRLYWYRQTLGQGPEFLTYFQNEAQLEKSRLLSDRFSAERPKGSFSTLEIQRTEQGDSAMYLCASRPSGSRNEQFFGPGTRLTVL.

This rearrangement joins TRBV20-1 to TRBJ1-3, with D hard to call. Germline V lookup: CDR1 DFQATT, CDR2 SNEGSKA (reference sequence). This CDR3 is built from 13 residues. V was cut by 3 bases and J by 0 bases, with 6 bases left in between. The CDR3 reads CSASLVSGNTIYF. The CDR3 nucleotides are TGCAGTGCTAGTCTTGTCTCTGGAAACACCATATATTTT.

The chain uses TRBV29-1 and TRBJ1-1; D ambiguous. The germline gives CDR1 SQVTM, CDR2 ANQGSEA. CDR3 length: 14 amino acids. Trimming cost V 2 bases and J 0 bases, with 10 bases left between them. This CDR3 is CSVEPRWVNTEAFF. CDR3 in DNA: TGCAGCGTTGAACCCAGGTGGGTGAACACTGAAGCTTTCTTT.

The chain carries TRBV29-1 and TRBJ1-1; D is possibly TRBD1 (6 bases). Trimming shortened V by 4 bases and J by 3 bases, and 12 bases separated the two germline ends. Germline V CDR1 and CDR2: SQVTM, ANQGSEA. CDR3 size: 13 residues. Written as DNA, the CDR3 is TGCAGCGTTGCATCCAGGGGACACACTGAAGCTTTCTTT. Encoded protein: CSVASRGHTEAFF. The full variable domain, in which reference TRBV29-1 and TRBJ1-1 provide the parts outside the CDR3, is SAVISQKPSRDICQRGTSLTIQCQVDSQVTMMFWYRQQPGQSLTLIATANQGSEATYESGFVIDKFPISRPNLTFSTLTVSNMSPEDSSIYLCSVASRGHTEAFFGQGTRLTVV.

The V gene is TRBV5-4, the J gene TRBJ2-1, with 9 bases aligning to TRBD2. Germline CDR1 is SGHNT and CDR2 is YYREEE (reference sequence). V lost 4 bases and J lost 2; bases outside the gene matches: 4. The CDR3 contains 15 residues. The CDR3 spells CASSVTSGPYNEQFF. CDR3 coding DNA: TGTGCCAGCAGCGTGACTAGCGGCCCCTACAATGAGCAGTTCTTC.

CDR3 amino acids: CASSPGGEGYGYTF. CDR3 bases: TGTGCCAGCTCCCCCGGGGGGGAAGGCTATGGCTACACCTTC. The chain joins TRBV18 to TRBJ1-2, with D perhaps TRBD1 (5 bases). Germline CDR1 and CDR2: KGHSH and LQKENI. V dropped 6 bases and J dropped 4 bases, with 15 bases sitting between them. The CDR3 runs to 14 residues. The variable domain in full, completed from reference TRBV18 and TRBJ1-2, reads NAGVMQNPRHLVRRRGQEARLRCSPMKGHSHVYWYRQLPEEGLKFMVYLQKENIIDESGMPKERFSAEFPKEGPSILRIQQVVRGDSAAYFCASSPGGEGYGYTFGSGTRLTVV.

V is TRBV21-1 and J is TRBJ2-5; the table names TRBD2, a call not compared with the DNA. TRBV21-1 is designated a pseudogene. This CDR3 is 21 amino acids long. CDR3 coding DNA: TGTGCCAGCAGCAAAAGGAACAGACTAGCGGGAGGCCTCAGACGACAAGAGACCCAGTACTTC. It yields the protein CASSKRNRLAGGLRRQETQYF.

The rearrangement joins TRBV29-1 to TRBJ2-1; 13 positions match TRBD2. Unmatched junction bases numbered 4, after V lost 5 bases and J lost 12 bases. This CDR3 contains 12 residues. The germline V gene has CDR1 SQVTM and CDR2 ANQGSEA. The CDR3 sequence is CSVRTSGGPQFF. The CDR3 coding sequence is TGCAGCGTTCGGACTAGCGGGGGACCGCAGTTCTTC.

The gene calls are TRBV27 and TRBJ2-1; perhaps TRBD2 as D (6 bases). The length of the CDR3 is 14 residues. The germline V gene has CDR1 MNHEY and CDR2 SMNVEV (reference sequence). V was cut by 5 bases and J by 8 bases, with 16 bases left in between. CDR3 DNA: TGTGCCAGCAGTACAGGACTACTGATCGATGAGCAGTTCTTC. It encodes CASSTGLLIDEQFF.

The chain carries TRBV9 and TRBJ2-7; 9 bases line up with TRBD2. V shed 4 bases and J 6 bases; nucleotides not matched to a gene: 14. In germline, CDR1 is SGDLS, CDR2 YYNGEE. The CDR3 totals 16 residues. CDR3 in amino acids: CASSSSDRLAGTEQYF. In nucleotides, the CDR3 is TGTGCCAGCAGCAGCTCTGACCGGCTAGCGGGGACCGAGCAGTACTTC.

J is TRBJ1-2 and V is TRBV2, with D hard to call. The V end was cut by 2 bases, the J end by 0 bases, with 10 bases between. Germline V gene lookup returns CDR1 SNHLY and CDR2 FYNNEI. The CDR3 covers 15 residues. CDR3 coding DNA: TGTGCCAGCAGTGAACTGGGCAGCACTAACTATGGCTACACCTTC. Protein sequence: CASSELGSTNYGYTF.

The chain combines TRBV18 with TRBJ2-1; D possibly corresponds to TRBD2 (5 bases). Germline V lookup: CDR1 KGHSH, CDR2 LQKENI. V gave up 4 bases and J gave up 5 bases, with 9 bases separating them. This CDR3 has 13 amino acids. The CDR3 nucleotides are TGTGCCAGCTCACTCGGACTCGACAATGAGCAGTTCTTC. The encoded protein is CASSLGLDNEQFF.

Turning to this clone: This same CDR3 is encoded by further DNA sequences in the sample. Here the CDR3 reads CASSLALYEQYF. The CDR3 DNA sequence: TGTGCCAGCAGCTTAGCGCTATACGAGCAGTACTTC. V and J are TRBV7-9 and TRBJ2-7; no firm D call. The CDR3 has 12 amino acids. The germline V gene has CDR1 SEHNR and CDR2 FQNEAQ (reference sequence). Trimming cost V 0 bases and J 4 bases, with 4 bases left between them.

The rearrangement uses TRBV5-1 and TRBJ2-5, with TRBD2 identical over 8 bases. The CDR3 sequence is 15 residues long. J lost 0 bases, V lost 4 bases, and 5 bases had no gene match. Germline CDR1 is SGHRS and CDR2 is YFSETQ. The CDR3 reads CASSAGGRDQETQYF. The CDR3 nucleotides read TGCGCCAGCAGCGCGGGGGGCAGGGACCAAGAGACCCAGTACTTC. Based on the CDR3 plus reference TRBV5-1 and TRBJ2-5, the full variable domain is KAGVTQTPRYLIKTRGQQVTLSCSPISGHRSVSWYQQTPGQGLQFLFEYFSETQRNKGNFPGRFSGRQFSNSRSEMNVSTLELGDSALYLCASSAGGRDQETQYFGPGTRLLVL.

The rearrangement uses TRBV3-1 (or the pseudogene TRBV3-2) and TRBJ2-3; 12 nucleotides match TRBD1. CDR3 length equals 16 residues. The V and J ends lost 6 bases and 4 bases, in that order; junction bases with no gene match: 8. Per germline, CDR1 LGHDT and CDR2 YNNKEL (reference sequence). The CDR3 bases are TGTGCCAGCAGGCAGGGCGGGACAGGGGGCGCAGATACGCAGTATTTT. It is translated as CASRQGGTGGADTQYF.

The rearrangement links TRBV5-6 to TRBJ2-5, with D possibly being TRBD2 (6 bases). V lost 0 bases and J lost 4, with 7 bases in between. Looked up from germline, CDR1 is SGHDT and CDR2 is YYEEEE. The length of the CDR3 is 13 residues. The CDR3 reads CASSLGRGETQYF. CDR3 in DNA: TGTGCCAGCAGCTTGGGGAGGGGAGAGACCCAGTACTTC.

The gene calls are TRBV28 and TRBJ1-1; a possible D gene is TRBD1 (6 bases). Trimming removed 2 bases at V and 3 bases at J, with 7 bases between. This CDR3 comprises 13 residues. Germline CDR1 MDHEN, CDR2 SYDVKM. CDR3 sequence reads: CASSLGQHTEAFF. DNA for the CDR3: TGTGCCAGCAGTTTAGGACAGCACACTGAAGCTTTCTTT.

The rearrangement joins TRBV7-2 to TRBJ2-1, with 8 bases lining up with TRBD2. This CDR3 has 14 amino acids. After removal of 5 bases from V and 10 bases from J, the junction contained 10 bases not matched to a gene. The germline gives CDR1 SGHTA, CDR2 FQGNSA. Here the CDR3 reads CASSAAGVRREQFF. For the CDR3, the DNA is TGTGCCAGCAGCGCAGCGGGGGTTAGGAGAGAGCAGTTCTTC.

Regarding this clone: The junction differs from germline at one of its ends, possibly a read error. This chain joins TRBV7-9 and TRBJ2-1, with D possibly TRBD1 on 5 matching bases. Per the germline V gene, CDR1 is SEHNR and CDR2 is FQNEAQ (reference sequence). This CDR3 has 15 residues. The CDR3 sequence is CASSYQGHSHNEQFF. DNA for the CDR3: TGTGCCAGCAGCTATCAGGGTCACTCCCACAATGAGCAGTTCTTC.

The genes are TRBV6-5 and TRBJ1-5; 7 positions match TRBD1. The V gene's germline CDR1 is MNHEY and CDR2 SVGAGI. The CDR3 has 14 residues. The V gene end was trimmed by 5 bases and the J gene end by 0 bases; junction bases not matched to a gene: 1. CDR3 amino acids: CASSRDSSNQPQHF. CDR3 coding DNA: TGTGCCAGCAGTCGGGACAGTAGCAATCAGCCCCAGCATTTT.

J is TRBJ2-5 and V is TRBV6-5; 10 bases are a match to TRBD1. V gave up 2 bases and J gave up 2 bases; unmatched junction bases: 5. The germline V gene encodes CDR1 MNHEY and CDR2 SVGAGI. This CDR3 has 16 residues. The CDR3 reads CASSYGTGVRQETQYF. In DNA form, the CDR3 reads TGTGCCAGCAGTTACGGGACAGGGGTTAGACAAGAGACCCAGTACTTC.

The chain recombines TRBV15 with TRBJ2-7, with D perhaps TRBD1 (5 bases). V was pared by 0 bases and J by 9 bases, with 12 bases between. The CDR3 has 13 amino acids. Germline V gene lookup returns CDR1 LNHNV and CDR2 YYDKDF (reference sequence). CDR3 nucleotides: TGTGCCACCAGCAGAGATCGACAGAATCCGCAGTACTTC. Its protein product is CATSRDRQNPQYF.

The genes are TRBV5-1 and TRBJ1-6, with D perhaps matching TRBD1 (6 bases). CDR3 length: 14 amino acids. In germline, CDR1 is SGHRS, CDR2 YFSETQ. V lost 0 bases to trimming and J lost 9 bases, with 10 bases between them. CDR3 residues: CASSLAGRGSPLHF. For the CDR3, the DNA is TGCGCCAGCAGCTTGGCCGGCAGGGGTTCACCCCTCCACTTT.

A single count supports this clone. The V call is TRBV6-2 or TRBV6-3, the J call TRBJ2-2, with a possible D match to TRBD1 (5 bases). Trimming cost V 0 bases and J 5 bases, with 19 bases left between them. CDR1 and CDR2 (germline): MNHEY, SVGEGT. This CDR3 is 18 amino acids long. The CDR3 DNA is TGTGCCAGCAGTTACTCGACCAGGGTTAGTTGGATGACCGGGGAGCTGTTTTTT. Amino acids: CASSYSTRVSWMTGELFF.